Shown below are 18 T cell receptor beta chains from a single sample sequenced in a study of OX40 agonist ivuxolimab in advanced cancers. TCRdb keeps only in-frame clones here, not all; method: immunoSEQ multiplex PCR. Seen here are tens of thousands of clones, around nine tenths observed once, and the top ten hold just over 0.75%. This material consisted of CD4+ or CD8+ T cells sorted from blood, taken in a trial of the OX40 agonist ivuxolimab. These receptors originate from an adult with an advanced solid tumor such as melanoma, head and neck, liver or kidney cancer.

This chain connects TRBV6-5 to TRBJ1-1; D not certain. Between the trimmed V and J ends, which lost 2 bases and 0 bases, there was a span of 4 bases. The CDR3 consists of 13 residues. CDR1 and CDR2 (germline): MNHEY, SVGAGI. CDR3: CASSYPVNTEAFF. DNA of the CDR3: TGTGCCAGCAGTTACCCGGTGAACACTGAAGCTTTCTTT.

V is TRBV19 and J is TRBJ1-2; D unclear. V lost 7 bases and J lost 7, with 16 bases in between. Germline V lookup: CDR1 LNHDA, CDR2 SQIVND (reference sequence). CDR3 length equals 13 residues. The chain's CDR3 is CASNPRVGPGYTF. Here the CDR3 DNA reads TGTGCCAGTAACCCCCGGGTAGGGCCTGGCTACACCTTC.

This chain connects TRBV27 to TRBJ1-4; D gene ambiguous. CDR3 length equals 16 residues. Per germline, CDR1 MNHEY and CDR2 SMNVEV (reference sequence). Trimming pared 6 bases from V and 5 bases from J, leaving 19 bases between. The CDR3 sequence is CASRLRTDLKNEKLFF. The CDR3 DNA sequence: TGTGCCAGCAGGCTGAGAACCGACCTCAAGAATGAAAAACTGTTTTTT.

The rearrangement links TRBV11-3 to TRBJ2-2, with 7 nucleotides matching TRBD2. The CDR3 is made up of 16 amino acids. Germline CDR1 SGHNT, CDR2 YENEEA. Trimming removed 5 bases from V and 2 bases from J; junction bases left unmatched: 8. In nucleotides, the CDR3 is TGTGCCAGCAGCCCATCGGGCGGGAGCAACACCGGGGAGCTGTTTTTT. Residues: CASSPSGGSNTGELFF. Supplemented by reference TRBV11-3 and TRBJ2-2, the full variable domain reads EAGVVQSPRYKIIEKKQPVAFWCNPISGHNTLYWYLQNLGQGPELLIRYENEEAVDDSQLPKDRFSAERLKGVDSTLKIQPAELGDSAVYLCASSPSGGSNTGELFFGEGSRLTVL.

The V call is TRBV5-1, the J call TRBJ2-6; tentative D call: TRBD2 (6 bases). This CDR3 is 17 amino acids long. Between the trimmed V and J ends, which lost 0 bases and 2 bases, there was a span of 12 bases. CDR1 is SGHRS and CDR2 is YFSETQ in the germline V gene. CDR3 in amino acids: CASSLAGTLTGANVLTF. CDR3 coding DNA: TGCGCCAGCAGCTTGGCCGGGACTCTGACTGGGGCCAACGTCCTGACTTTC.

In this sample, this clone turned up once. V usage is TRBV29-1 and J usage is TRBJ1-3; D uncertain. V was clipped by 3 bases and J by 0 bases, with 12 bases between them. This CDR3 is built from 15 residues. Germline CDR1 is SQVTM and CDR2 is ANQGSEA. In DNA form, the CDR3 reads TGCAGCGTTGAGGGAATGTTGAGCTCTGGAAACACCATATATTTT. It encodes CSVEGMLSSGNTIYF.

This clone turned up a few times. The rearrangement uses TRBV30 and TRBJ1-1; possibly TRBD1 for D (6 bases). V gave up 7 bases and J gave up 2 bases, with 20 bases separating them. This CDR3 is built from 15 residues. The germline CDR1 and CDR2 sequences are GTSNPN and SVGIG (reference sequence). Here the CDR3 DNA reads TGTGCCTTCGGGTCTTCGGGCAGGGGAAACACTGAAGCTTTCTTT. Amino acids: CAFGSSGRGNTEAFF.

This clone is a singleton in its sample. The chain recombines TRBV5-1 with TRBJ1-1, with 11 bases that match TRBD1. With 4 bases clipped from V and 1 base from J, the junction kept 0 bases outside the gene matches. The CDR3 loop spans 14 amino acids. The germline V gene encodes CDR1 SGHRS and CDR2 YFSETQ. The CDR3 loop is CASSGTGGNTEAFF. The DNA for the CDR3 is TGCGCCAGCAGCGGGACAGGGGGGAACACTGAAGCTTTCTTT.

V gene TRBV7-8 combines with J gene TRBJ1-1; possibly TRBD1 for D (5 bases). Per the germline V gene, CDR1 is SGHVS and CDR2 is FQNEAQ. The CDR3 is made up of 15 amino acids. V lost 5 bases and J lost 1, with 14 bases in between. CDR3 residues: CASSLSTVSNTEAFF. CDR3 in DNA: TGTGCCAGCAGCCTATCGACAGTATCGAACACTGAAGCTTTCTTT.

The V call is TRBV6-5, the J call TRBJ2-2; D uncertain. The CDR3 is made up of 13 amino acids. V lost 4 bases, J lost 4 bases, and 7 bases lay in between. Germline V gene data show CDR1 as MNHEY and CDR2 as SVGAGI. CDR3 DNA sequence: TGTGCCAGCAGTTGGATCCCCACCGGGGAGCTGTTTTTT. As protein: CASSWIPTGELFF.

The chain carries TRBV2 and TRBJ2-3; 7 positions match TRBD1. This CDR3 contains 15 residues. Germline V gives CDR1 SNHLY, CDR2 FYNNEI. After removal of 3 bases from V and 0 bases from J, the junction contained 3 bases not matched to a gene. CDR3 sequence: CASSEQGESTDTQYF. Written as DNA, the CDR3 is TGTGCCAGCAGTGAGCAGGGGGAGAGCACAGATACGCAGTATTTT.

The V call is TRBV7-3, the J call TRBJ2-1; 7 bases align to TRBD1. Unmatched junction bases numbered 5, after V lost 6 bases and J lost 6 bases. Germline V gene lookup returns CDR1 SGHTA and CDR2 FQGTGA. The CDR3 consists of 13 residues. The CDR3 region has the DNA TGTGCCAGCAGTTACGACAGGGCCAATGAGCAGTTCTTC. Its protein product is CASSYDRANEQFF.

The chain combines TRBV28 with TRBJ1-5, with 10 bases matching TRBD1. CDR1 and CDR2 (germline): MDHEN, SYDVKM. There are 17 residues in the CDR3. The J segment lost 1 base and the V segment lost 10 bases, leaving 13 bases of the junction unmatched. The CDR3 DNA follows: TGTGCCACCTCGGACCGGGACAGGGGTGGAAGCAATCAGCCCCAGCATTTT. This codes for CATSDRDRGGSNQPQHF.

The rearrangement joins TRBV28 to TRBJ1-1; TRBD1 matches at 9 bases. Germline trimming cut 6 bases from V and 5 bases from J; bases unmatched to any gene: 7. This CDR3 has 14 amino acids. The germline CDR1 and CDR2 sequences are MDHEN and SYDVKM. The CDR3 DNA reads TGTGCCAGCAGCTCAACAGGGGGCAGAACTGAAGCTTTCTTT. This codes for CASSSTGGRTEAFF.

This clone was counted once. The chain couples TRBV5-4 to TRBJ2-7; D gene uncertain. Trimming left V 0 bases short and J 3 bases short, with 7 bases between. The CDR3 spans 13 residues. The germline V gene has CDR1 SGHNT and CDR2 YYREEE (reference sequence). CDR3 DNA sequence: TGTGCCAGCAGCTTGGAGGCCAGCTACGAGCAGTACTTC. As protein: CASSLEASYEQYF. The full variable domain, with the rest looked up from reference TRBV5-4 and TRBJ2-7, is ETGVTQSPTHLIKTRGQQVTLRCSSQSGHNTVSWYQQALGQGPQFIFQYYREEENGRGNFPPRFSGLQFPNYSSELNVNALELDDSALYLCASSLEASYEQYFGPGTRLTVT.

This chain uses TRBV5-1 with TRBJ2-1; D perhaps matches TRBD1 (7 bases). V lost 1 base and J lost 2, with 13 bases in between. Germline V lookup: CDR1 SGHRS, CDR2 YFSETQ. The CDR3 is made up of 16 amino acids. DNA for the CDR3: TGCGCCAGCAGCTTGAACCAGGGGGGTACCTACAATGAGCAGTTCTTC. Translating gives CASSLNQGGTYNEQFF.

The chain joins TRBV12-2 to TRBJ2-1; TRBD2 is the table's D call, not checked against the DNA. TRBV12-2 is marked as a pseudogene. This CDR3 has 17 amino acids. The CDR3 bases are TGTGCAAGTCGCTTAGCTAGCTCCGGCGGGAGGGTGAATGAGCAGTTCTTC. Translation: CASRLASSGGRVNEQFF.

The chain uses TRBV10-1 and TRBJ2-3; no definite D call. Germline lookup yields CDR1 WNHNN and CDR2 SYGVQD (reference sequence). The V and J ends lost 9 bases and 3 bases respectively, with 19 bases between them. CDR3 length: 15 amino acids. The CDR3 reads CARPQTPPQTDTQYF. In DNA form, the CDR3 reads TGCGCCAGGCCTCAGACACCACCTCAGACAGATACGCAGTATTTT.